The 2 T cell receptor beta chains below were found in one sample sequenced in a study of shared clonotypes between healthy human individuals. Profiled with immunoSEQ multiplex PCR; TCRdb holds only in-frame clones, not every one. The top ten hold over 1.5% of the sample, which has roughly 760,000 clones, approximately 79% seen once. Sample: memory CD4+ T cells sorted from blood. The subset was: CD45RA-negative fraction. The source is a woman in her 30s in good health.

This clone was detected once. The CDR3 nucleotides read TGTGCCAGCAGTCAGCGACTAGCGGGGTTTACATACAATGAGCAGTTCTTC. Amino acids: CASSQRLAGFTYNEQFF. The chain links TRBV27 to TRBJ2-1, with TRBD2 identical over 11 bases. The trim removed 5 bases at V and 4 bases at J, leaving 10 bases unmatched. The CDR3 runs to 17 residues. Germline V gene lookup returns CDR1 MNHEY and CDR2 SMNVEV (reference sequence).

This clone was seen a few times. V usage is TRBV25-1 and J usage is TRBJ2-7, with 8 bases identical to TRBD1. V lost 4 bases to trimming and J lost 4 bases; unmatched junction nucleotides: 6. CDR3 length equals 14 residues. Germline V gene lookup returns CDR1 MGHDK and CDR2 SYGVNS. This CDR3 reads CASSGGQGTYEQYF. The CDR3 DNA reads as TGTGCCAGCAGTGGTGGACAGGGTACTTACGAGCAGTACTTC.